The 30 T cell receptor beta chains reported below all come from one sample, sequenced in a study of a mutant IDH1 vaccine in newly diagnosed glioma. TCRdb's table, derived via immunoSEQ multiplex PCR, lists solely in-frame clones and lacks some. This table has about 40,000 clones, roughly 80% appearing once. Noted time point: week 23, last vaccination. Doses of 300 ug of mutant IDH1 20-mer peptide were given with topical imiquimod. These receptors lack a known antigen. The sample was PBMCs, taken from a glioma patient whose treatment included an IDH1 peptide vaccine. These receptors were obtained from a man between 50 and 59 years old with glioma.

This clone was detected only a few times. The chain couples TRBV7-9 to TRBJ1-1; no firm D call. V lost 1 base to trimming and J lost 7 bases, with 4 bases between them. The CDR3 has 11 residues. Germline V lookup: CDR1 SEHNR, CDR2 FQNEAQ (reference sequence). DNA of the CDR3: TGTGCCAGCAGCTTAGGGCTTGAAGCTTTCTTT. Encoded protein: CASSLGLEAFF. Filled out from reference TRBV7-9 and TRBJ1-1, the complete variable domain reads DTGVSQNPRHKITKRGQNVTFRCDPISEHNRLYWYRQTLGQGPEFLTYFQNEAQLEKSRLLSDRFSAERPKGSFSTLEIQRTEQGDSAMYLCASSLGLEAFFGQGTRLTVV.

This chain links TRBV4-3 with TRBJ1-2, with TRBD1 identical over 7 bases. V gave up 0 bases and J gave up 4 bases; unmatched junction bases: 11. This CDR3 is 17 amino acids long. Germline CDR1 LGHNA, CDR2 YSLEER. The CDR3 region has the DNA TGCGCCAGCAGCCAAGATTATGGGACAGCGCCTCTCTATGGCTACACCTTC. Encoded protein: CASSQDYGTAPLYGYTF.

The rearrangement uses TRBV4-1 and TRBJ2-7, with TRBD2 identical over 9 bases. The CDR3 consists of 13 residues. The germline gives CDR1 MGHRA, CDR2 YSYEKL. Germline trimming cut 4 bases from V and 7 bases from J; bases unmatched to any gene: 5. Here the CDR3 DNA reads TGCGCCAGCAGCCCCGCTACTAGCGGGGAGCAGTACTTC. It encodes CASSPATSGEQYF.

CDR3: CSVDYNYGYTF. As DNA, the CDR3 is TGCAGCGTTGATTACAACTATGGCTACACCTTC. The chain links TRBV29-1 to TRBJ1-2; no reliable D call. CDR1 SQVTM and CDR2 ANQGSEA come from the germline V gene. The ends were cut back, 3 bases at V and 2 bases at J, with 4 bases in the middle. The CDR3 length is 11 residues.

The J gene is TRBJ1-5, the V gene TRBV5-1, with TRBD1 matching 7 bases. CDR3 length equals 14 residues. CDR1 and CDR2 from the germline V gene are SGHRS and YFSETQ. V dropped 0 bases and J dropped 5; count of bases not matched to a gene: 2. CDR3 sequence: CASSLGTGDQPQHF. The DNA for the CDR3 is TGCGCCAGCAGCTTGGGCACAGGGGATCAGCCCCAGCATTTT.

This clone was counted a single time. The CDR3 loop reads CASSLGVRTGPGGYTF. The CDR3 bases are TGTGCCAGCAGCTTAGGGGTGAGGACAGGACCTGGGGGCTACACCTTC. The J gene is TRBJ1-2, the V gene TRBV7-6; TRBD1 matches at 7 bases. CDR3 length equals 16 residues. Trimming at V came to 1 base and at J to 8 bases, leaving 13 bases not matched to a gene. Germline lookup yields CDR1 SGHVS and CDR2 FNYEAQ. The full variable domain, with the rest looked up from reference TRBV7-6 and TRBJ1-2, is GAGVSQSPRYKVTKRGQDVALRCDPISGHVSLYWYRQALGQGPEFLTYFNYEAQQDKSGLPNDRFSAERPEGSISTLTIQRTEQRDSAMYRCASSLGVRTGPGGYTFGSGTRLTVV.

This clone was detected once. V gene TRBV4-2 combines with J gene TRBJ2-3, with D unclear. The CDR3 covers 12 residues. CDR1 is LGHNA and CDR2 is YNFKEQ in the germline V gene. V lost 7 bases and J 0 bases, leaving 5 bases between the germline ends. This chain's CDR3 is CASKSSTDTQYF. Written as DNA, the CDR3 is TGTGCCAGCAAGAGCAGCACAGATACGCAGTATTTT.

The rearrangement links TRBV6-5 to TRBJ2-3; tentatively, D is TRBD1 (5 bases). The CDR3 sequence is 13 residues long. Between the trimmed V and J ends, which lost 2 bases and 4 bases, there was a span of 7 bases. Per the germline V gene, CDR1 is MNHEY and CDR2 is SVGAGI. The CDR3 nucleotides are TGTGCCAGCAGTTACCAGGGTCCAGATACGCAGTATTTT. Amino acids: CASSYQGPDTQYF.

CDR3 in DNA: TGCAGTGTTCCCCGTTTTGGGGAGCTGTTTTTT. It translates to CSVPRFGELFF. This chain uses TRBV20-1 with TRBJ2-2; D remains ambiguous. Trimming pared 7 bases from V and 8 bases from J, leaving 11 bases between. There are 11 residues in the CDR3. Germline lookup yields CDR1 DFQATT and CDR2 SNEGSKA (reference sequence).

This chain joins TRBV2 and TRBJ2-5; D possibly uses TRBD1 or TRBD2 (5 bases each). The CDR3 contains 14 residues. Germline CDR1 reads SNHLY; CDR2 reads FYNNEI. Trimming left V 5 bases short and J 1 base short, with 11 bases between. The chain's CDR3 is CASSNHGTQETQYF. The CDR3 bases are TGTGCCAGCAGTAATCACGGGACCCAAGAGACCCAGTACTTC.

Here the CDR3 DNA reads TGTGCCAGCTCTGTGGACTCTGGAAACACCATATATTTT. Protein: CASSVDSGNTIYF. The rearrangement joins TRBV6-1 to TRBJ1-3; D ambiguous. Germline-derived CDR1 and CDR2 are MNHNS and SASEGT. V lost 8 bases to trimming and J lost 0 bases, with 8 bases between them. CDR3 length: 13 residues.

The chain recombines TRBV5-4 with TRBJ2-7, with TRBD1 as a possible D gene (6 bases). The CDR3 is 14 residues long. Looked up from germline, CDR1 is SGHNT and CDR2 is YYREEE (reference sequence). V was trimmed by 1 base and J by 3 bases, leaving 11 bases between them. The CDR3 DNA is TGTGCCAGCAGCTTGAGTGGACAGAGCTACGAGCAGTACTTC. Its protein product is CASSLSGQSYEQYF. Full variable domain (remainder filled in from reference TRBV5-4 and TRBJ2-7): ETGVTQSPTHLIKTRGQQVTLRCSSQSGHNTVSWYQQALGQGPQFIFQYYREEENGRGNFPPRFSGLQFPNYSSELNVNALELDDSALYLCASSLSGQSYEQYFGPGTRLTVT.

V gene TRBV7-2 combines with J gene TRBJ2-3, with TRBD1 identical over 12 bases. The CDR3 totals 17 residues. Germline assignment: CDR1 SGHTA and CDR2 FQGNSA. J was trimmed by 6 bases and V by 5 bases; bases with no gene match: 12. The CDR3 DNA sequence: TGTGCCAGCAGCCCCCGGGGGACAGGGGGCATTTGGGATACGCAGTATTTT. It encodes CASSPRGTGGIWDTQYF.

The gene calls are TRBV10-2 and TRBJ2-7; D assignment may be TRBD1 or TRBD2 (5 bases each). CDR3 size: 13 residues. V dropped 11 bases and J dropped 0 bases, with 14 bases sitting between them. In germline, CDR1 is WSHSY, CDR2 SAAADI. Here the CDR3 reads CAGRDPSSYEQYF. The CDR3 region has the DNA TGCGCCGGCCGGGACCCAAGCTCCTACGAGCAGTACTTC.

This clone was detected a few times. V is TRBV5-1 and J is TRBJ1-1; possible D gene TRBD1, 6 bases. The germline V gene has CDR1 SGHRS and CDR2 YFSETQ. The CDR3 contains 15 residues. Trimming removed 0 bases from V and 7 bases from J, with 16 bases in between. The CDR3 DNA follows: TGCGCCAGCAGCTTGGATGGGGGGCGATTGGGTGAAGCTTTCTTT. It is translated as CASSLDGGRLGEAFF.

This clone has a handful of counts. DNA of the CDR3: TGTGCCAGTAGTATGATTGGGACAGGGAGGGATCAGCCCCAGCATTTT. Its protein is CASSMIGTGRDQPQHF. The chain links TRBV19 to TRBJ1-5; 9 nucleotides line up with TRBD1. Germline V lookup: CDR1 LNHDA, CDR2 SQIVND (reference sequence). After removal of 3 bases from V and 5 bases from J, the junction contained 8 bases not matched to a gene. CDR3 size: 16 residues.

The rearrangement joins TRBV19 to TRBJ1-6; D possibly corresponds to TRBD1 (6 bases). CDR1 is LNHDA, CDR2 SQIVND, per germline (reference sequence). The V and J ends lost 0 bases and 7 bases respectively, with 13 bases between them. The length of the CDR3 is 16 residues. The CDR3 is CASSIETGTSNSPLHF. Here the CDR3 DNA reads TGTGCCAGTAGTATAGAAACCGGGACATCCAATTCACCCCTCCACTTT.

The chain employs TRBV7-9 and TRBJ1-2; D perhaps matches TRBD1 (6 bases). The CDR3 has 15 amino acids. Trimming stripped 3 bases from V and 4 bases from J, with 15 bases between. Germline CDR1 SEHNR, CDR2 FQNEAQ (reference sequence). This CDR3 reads CASSFNTAGAYGYTF. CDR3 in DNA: TGTGCCAGCAGCTTTAACACCGCAGGGGCCTATGGCTACACCTTC.

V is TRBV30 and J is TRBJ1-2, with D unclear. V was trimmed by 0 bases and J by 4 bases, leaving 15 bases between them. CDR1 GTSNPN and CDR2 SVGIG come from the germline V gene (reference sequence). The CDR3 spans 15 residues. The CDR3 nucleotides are TGTGCCTGGAGTGTAGGGTTTGGGATTGGCTATGGCTACACCTTC. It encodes CAWSVGFGIGYGYTF.

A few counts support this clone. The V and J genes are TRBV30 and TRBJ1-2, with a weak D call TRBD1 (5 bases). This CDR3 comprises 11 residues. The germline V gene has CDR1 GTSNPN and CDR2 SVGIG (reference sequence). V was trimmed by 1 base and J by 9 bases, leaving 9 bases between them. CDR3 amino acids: CAWSDRISYTF. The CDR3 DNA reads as TGTGCCTGGAGTGACAGGATTAGCTACACCTTC. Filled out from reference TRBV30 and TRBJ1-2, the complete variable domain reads SQTIHQWPATLVQPVGSPLSLECTVEGTSNPNLYWYRQAAGRGLQLLFYSVGIGQISSEVPQNLSASRPQDRQFILSSKKLLLSDSGFYLCAWSDRISYTFGSGTRLTVV.

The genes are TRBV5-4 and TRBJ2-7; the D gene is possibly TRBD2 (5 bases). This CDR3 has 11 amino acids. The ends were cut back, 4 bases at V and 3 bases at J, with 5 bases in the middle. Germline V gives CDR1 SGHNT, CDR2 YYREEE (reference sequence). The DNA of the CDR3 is TGTGCCAGCAGCCGGGACTACGAGCAGTACTTC. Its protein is CASSRDYEQYF. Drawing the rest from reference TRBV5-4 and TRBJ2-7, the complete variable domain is ETGVTQSPTHLIKTRGQQVTLRCSSQSGHNTVSWYQQALGQGPQFIFQYYREEENGRGNFPPRFSGLQFPNYSSELNVNALELDDSALYLCASSRDYEQYFGPGTRLTVT.

CDR3 bases: TGTGCCAGCAGCGTTGCAGGCGGGGGGGACGGTGAGCAGTTCTTC. Protein product: CASSVAGGGDGEQFF. This sequence joins TRBV9 and TRBJ2-1, with TRBD2 matching 9 bases. V lost 2 bases to trimming and J lost 9 bases; unmatched junction nucleotides: 9. The CDR3 extends over 15 amino acids. Germline V gene data show CDR1 as SGDLS and CDR2 as YYNGEE.

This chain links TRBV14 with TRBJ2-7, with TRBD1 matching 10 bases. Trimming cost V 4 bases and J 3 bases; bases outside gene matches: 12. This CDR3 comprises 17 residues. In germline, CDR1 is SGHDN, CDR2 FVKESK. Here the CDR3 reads CASSPRERDRGGYEQYF. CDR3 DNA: TGTGCCAGCAGCCCCCGGGAGCGGGACAGGGGTGGCTACGAGCAGTACTTC.

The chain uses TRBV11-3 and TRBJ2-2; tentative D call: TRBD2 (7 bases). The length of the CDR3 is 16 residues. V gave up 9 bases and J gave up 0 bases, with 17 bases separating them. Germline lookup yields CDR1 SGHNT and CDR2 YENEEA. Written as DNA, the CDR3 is TGTGCCAGTCGATCGGGGGGCCCCACGAACACCGGGGAGCTGTTTTTT. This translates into CASRSGGPTNTGELFF. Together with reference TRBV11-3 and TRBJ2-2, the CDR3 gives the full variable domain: EAGVVQSPRYKIIEKKQPVAFWCNPISGHNTLYWYLQNLGQGPELLIRYENEEAVDDSQLPKDRFSAERLKGVDSTLKIQPAELGDSAVYLCASRSGGPTNTGELFFGEGSRLTVL.

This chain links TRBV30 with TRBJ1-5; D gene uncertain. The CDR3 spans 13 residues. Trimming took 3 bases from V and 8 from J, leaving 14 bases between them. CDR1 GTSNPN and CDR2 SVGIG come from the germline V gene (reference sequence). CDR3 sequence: CAWSRDLREPQHF. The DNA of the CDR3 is TGTGCCTGGAGCAGAGACCTAAGGGAGCCCCAGCATTTT.

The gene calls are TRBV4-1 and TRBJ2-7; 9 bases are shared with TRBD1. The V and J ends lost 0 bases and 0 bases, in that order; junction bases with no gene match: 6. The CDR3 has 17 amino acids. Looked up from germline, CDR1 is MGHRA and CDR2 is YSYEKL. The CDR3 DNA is TGCGCCAGCAGCCAAGAACGTACAGGGGGCCTCTCCTACGAGCAGTACTTC. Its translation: CASSQERTGGLSYEQYF.

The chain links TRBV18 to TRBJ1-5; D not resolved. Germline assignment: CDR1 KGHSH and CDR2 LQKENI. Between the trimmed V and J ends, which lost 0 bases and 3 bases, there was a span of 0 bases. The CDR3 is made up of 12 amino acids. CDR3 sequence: CASSPPNQPQHF. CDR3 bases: TGTGCCAGCTCACCACCCAATCAGCCCCAGCATTTT.

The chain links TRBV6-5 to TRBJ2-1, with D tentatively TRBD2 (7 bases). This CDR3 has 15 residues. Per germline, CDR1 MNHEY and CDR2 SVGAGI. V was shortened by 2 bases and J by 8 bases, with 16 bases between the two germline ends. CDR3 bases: TGTGCCAGCAGTTACCTCGGGGGGCGTCTGGATGAGCAGTTCTTC. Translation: CASSYLGGRLDEQFF.

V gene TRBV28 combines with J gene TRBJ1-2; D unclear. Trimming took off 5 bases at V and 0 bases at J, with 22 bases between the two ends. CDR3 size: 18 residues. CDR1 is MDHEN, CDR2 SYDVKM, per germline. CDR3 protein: CASSARGGSLPANYGYTF. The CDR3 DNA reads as TGTGCCAGCAGTGCCCGGGGAGGGTCCCTACCAGCTAACTATGGCTACACCTTC.

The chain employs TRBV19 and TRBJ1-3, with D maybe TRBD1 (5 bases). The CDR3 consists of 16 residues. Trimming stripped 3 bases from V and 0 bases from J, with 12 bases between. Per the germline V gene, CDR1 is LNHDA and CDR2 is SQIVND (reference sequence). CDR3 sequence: CASSMGGDGSGNTIYF. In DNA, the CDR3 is TGTGCCAGTAGTATGGGCGGGGACGGCTCTGGAAACACCATATATTTT.